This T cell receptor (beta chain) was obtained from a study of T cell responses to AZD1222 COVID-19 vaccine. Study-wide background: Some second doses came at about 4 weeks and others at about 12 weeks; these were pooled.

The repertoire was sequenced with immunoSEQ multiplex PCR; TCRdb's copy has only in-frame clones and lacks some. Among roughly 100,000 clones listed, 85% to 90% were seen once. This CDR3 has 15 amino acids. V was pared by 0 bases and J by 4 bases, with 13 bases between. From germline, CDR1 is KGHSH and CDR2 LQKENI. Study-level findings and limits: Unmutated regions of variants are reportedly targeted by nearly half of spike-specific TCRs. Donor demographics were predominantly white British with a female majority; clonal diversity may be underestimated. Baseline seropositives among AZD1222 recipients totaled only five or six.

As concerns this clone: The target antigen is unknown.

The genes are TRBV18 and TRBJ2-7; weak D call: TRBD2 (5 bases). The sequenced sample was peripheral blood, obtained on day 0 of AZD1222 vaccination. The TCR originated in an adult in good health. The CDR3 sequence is CASSPPRALEYEQYF. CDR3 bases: TGTGCCAGCTCACCACCGAGGGCCTTGGAATACGAGCAGTACTTC.